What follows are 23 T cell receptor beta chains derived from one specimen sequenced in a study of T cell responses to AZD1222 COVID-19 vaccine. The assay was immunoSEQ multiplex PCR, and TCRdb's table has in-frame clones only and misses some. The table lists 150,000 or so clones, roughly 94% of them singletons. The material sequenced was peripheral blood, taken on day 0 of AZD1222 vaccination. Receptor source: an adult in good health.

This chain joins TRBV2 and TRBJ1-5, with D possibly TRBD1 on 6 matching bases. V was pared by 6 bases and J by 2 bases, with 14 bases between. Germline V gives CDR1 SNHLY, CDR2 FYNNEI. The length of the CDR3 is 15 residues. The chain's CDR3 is CASRGGQGGNQPQHF. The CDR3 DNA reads TGTGCCAGCAGGGGGGGGCAGGGCGGCAATCAGCCCCAGCATTTT. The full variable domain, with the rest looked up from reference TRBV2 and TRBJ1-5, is EPEVTQTPSHQVTQMGQEVILRCVPISNHLYFYWYRQILGQKVEFLVSFYNNEISEKSEIFDDQFSVERPDGSNFTLKIRSTKLEDSAMYFCASRGGQGGNQPQHFGDGTRLSIL.

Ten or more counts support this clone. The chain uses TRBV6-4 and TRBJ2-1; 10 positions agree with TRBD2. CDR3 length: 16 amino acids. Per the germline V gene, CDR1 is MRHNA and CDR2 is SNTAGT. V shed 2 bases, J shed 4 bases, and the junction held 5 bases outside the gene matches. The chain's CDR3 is CASSDSGLADYNEQFF. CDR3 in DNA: TGTGCCAGCAGTGACAGTGGACTAGCGGATTACAATGAGCAGTTCTTC.

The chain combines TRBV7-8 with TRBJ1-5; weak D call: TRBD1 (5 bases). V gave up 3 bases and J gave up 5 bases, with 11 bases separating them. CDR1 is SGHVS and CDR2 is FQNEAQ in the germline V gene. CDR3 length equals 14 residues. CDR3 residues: CASSLRQGHQPQHF. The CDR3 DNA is TGTGCCAGCAGCTTGAGGCAGGGACATCAGCCCCAGCATTTT.

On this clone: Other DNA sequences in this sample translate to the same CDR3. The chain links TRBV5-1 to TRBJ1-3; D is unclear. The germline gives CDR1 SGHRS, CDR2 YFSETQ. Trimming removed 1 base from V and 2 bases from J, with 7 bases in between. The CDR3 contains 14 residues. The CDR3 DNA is TGCGCCAGCAGCTTGCTCGGGGCTGGAAACACCATATATTTT. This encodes CASSLLGAGNTIYF.

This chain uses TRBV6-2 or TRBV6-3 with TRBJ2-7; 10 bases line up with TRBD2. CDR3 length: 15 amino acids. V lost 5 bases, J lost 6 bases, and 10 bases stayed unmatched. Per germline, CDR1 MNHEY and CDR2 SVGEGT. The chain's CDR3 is CASSPSGAGGFEQYF. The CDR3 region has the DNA TGTGCCAGCAGTCCCAGCGGAGCGGGGGGGTTCGAGCAGTACTTC.

The CDR3: CASGLRGDLAFF. The CDR3 DNA is TGTGCTAGTGGTTTGAGGGGGGATCTTGCTTTCTTT. The chain is built from TRBV12-5 and TRBJ1-1, with D tentatively TRBD1 (6 bases). Germline V gene lookup returns CDR1 LGHNT and CDR2 FRNRAP. This CDR3 spans 12 amino acids. V was shortened by 2 bases and J by 11 bases, with 12 bases between the two germline ends.

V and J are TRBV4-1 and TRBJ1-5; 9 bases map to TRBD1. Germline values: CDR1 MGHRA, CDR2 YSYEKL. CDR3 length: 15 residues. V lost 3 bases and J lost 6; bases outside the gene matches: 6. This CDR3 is CASSQPGQGTQPQHF. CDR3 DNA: TGCGCCAGCAGCCAGCCGGGACAGGGCACTCAGCCCCAGCATTTT.

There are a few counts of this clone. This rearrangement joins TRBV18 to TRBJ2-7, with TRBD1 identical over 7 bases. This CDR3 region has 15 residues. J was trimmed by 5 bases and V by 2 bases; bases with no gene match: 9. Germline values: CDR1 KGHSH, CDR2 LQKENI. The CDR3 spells CASSPTGTAADEQYF. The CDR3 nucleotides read TGTGCCAGCTCACCAACCGGGACAGCCGCTGACGAGCAGTACTTC.

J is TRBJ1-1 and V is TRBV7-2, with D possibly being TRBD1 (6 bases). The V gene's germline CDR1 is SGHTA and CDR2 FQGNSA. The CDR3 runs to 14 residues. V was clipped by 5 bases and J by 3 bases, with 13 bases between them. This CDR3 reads CASSLLRGYTEAFF. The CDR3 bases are TGTGCCAGCAGCCTCCTGAGGGGGTACACTGAAGCTTTCTTT.

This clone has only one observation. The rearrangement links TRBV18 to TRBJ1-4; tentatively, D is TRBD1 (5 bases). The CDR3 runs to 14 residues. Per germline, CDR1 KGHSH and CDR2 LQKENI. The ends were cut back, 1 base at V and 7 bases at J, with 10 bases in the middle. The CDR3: CASSPQGSGEKLFF. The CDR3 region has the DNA TGTGCCAGCTCACCACAGGGGTCGGGTGAAAAACTGTTTTTT.

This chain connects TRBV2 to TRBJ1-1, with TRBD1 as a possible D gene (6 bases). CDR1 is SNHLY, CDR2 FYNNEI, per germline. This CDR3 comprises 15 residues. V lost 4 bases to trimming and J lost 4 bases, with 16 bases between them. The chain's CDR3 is CASSVQGMEVTEAFF. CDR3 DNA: TGTGCCAGCAGTGTACAGGGAATGGAAGTCACTGAAGCTTTCTTT.

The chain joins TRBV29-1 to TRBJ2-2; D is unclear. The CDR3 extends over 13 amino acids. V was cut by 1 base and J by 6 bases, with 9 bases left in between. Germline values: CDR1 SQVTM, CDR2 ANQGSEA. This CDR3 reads CSVEGGPPGELFF. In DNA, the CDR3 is TGCAGCGTTGAAGGGGGTCCCCCCGGGGAGCTGTTTTTT.

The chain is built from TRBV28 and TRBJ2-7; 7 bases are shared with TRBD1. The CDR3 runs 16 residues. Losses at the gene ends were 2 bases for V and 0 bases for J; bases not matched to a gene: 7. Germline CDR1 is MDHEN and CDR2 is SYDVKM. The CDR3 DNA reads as TGTGCCAGCAGTTTAGCCGGACAGGACAGCTCCTACGAGCAGTACTTC. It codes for CASSLAGQDSSYEQYF.

CDR3 sequence (DNA): TGTGCCAGCAGTTACTCGACTGGGAACTATGGCTACACCTTC. This translates into CASSYSTGNYGYTF. The chain is built from TRBV6-6 and TRBJ1-2, with D unclear. V lost 0 bases and J lost 2, with 7 bases in between. The V gene's germline CDR1 is MNHNY and CDR2 SVGAGI (reference sequence). CDR3 length: 14 residues.

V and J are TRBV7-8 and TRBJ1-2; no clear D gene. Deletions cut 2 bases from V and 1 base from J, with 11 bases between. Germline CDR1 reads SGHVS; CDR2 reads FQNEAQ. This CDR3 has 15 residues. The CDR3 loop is CASSLTVEGNYGYTF. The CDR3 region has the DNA TGTGCCAGCAGCTTAACCGTCGAGGGTAACTATGGCTACACCTTC.

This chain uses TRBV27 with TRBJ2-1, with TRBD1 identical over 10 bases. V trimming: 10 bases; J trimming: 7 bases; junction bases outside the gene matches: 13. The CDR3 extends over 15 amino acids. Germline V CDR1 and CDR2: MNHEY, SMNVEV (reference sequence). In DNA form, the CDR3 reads TGTGCCACCGCTCTGGGACAGGGGTTTTTTAATGAGCAGTTCTTC. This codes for CATALGQGFFNEQFF.

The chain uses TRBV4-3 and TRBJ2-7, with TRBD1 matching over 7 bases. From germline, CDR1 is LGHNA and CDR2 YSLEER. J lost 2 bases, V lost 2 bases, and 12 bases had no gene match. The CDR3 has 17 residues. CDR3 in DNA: TGCGCCAGCAGCCAAACTCTCGACAGGGTAGGAACCTACGAGCAGTACTTC. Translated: CASSQTLDRVGTYEQYF.

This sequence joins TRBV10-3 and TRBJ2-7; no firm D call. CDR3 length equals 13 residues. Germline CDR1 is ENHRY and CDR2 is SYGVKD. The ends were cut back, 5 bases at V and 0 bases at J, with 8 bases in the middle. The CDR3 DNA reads TGTGCCATCAGTAACATTAACTCCTACGAGCAGTACTTC. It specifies CAISNINSYEQYF.

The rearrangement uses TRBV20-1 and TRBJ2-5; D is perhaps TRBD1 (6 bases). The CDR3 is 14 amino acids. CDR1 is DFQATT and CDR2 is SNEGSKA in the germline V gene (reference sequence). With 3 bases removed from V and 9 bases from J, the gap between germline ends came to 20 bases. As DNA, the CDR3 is TGCAGTGCTAGTGCGAACAGGGTCCCCGGAGCCCAGTACTTC. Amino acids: CSASANRVPGAQYF.

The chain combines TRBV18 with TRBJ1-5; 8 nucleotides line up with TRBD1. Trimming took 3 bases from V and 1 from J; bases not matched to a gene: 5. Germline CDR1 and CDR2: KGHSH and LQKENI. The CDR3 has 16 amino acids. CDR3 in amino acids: CASSPFGQGSNQPQHF. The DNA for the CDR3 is TGTGCCAGCTCACCCTTCGGACAGGGCAGCAATCAGCCCCAGCATTTT.

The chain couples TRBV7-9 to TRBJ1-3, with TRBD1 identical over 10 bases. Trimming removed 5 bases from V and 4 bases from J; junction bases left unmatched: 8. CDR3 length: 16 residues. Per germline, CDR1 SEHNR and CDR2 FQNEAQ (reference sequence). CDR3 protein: CASSGRQGASGNTIYF. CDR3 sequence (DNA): TGTGCCAGCAGCGGACGACAGGGGGCATCAGGAAACACCATATATTTT.

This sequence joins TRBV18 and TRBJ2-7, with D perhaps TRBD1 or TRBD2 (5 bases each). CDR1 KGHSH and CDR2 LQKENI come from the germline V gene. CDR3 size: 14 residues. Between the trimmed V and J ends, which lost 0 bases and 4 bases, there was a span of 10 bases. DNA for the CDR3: TGTGCCAGCTCACCACCGGGAGCAGGGTACGAGCAGTACTTC. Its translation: CASSPPGAGYEQYF.

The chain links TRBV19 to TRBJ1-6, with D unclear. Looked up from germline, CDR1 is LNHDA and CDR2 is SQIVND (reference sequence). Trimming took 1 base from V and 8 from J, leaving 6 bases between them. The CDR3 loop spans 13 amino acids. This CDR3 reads CASSIATDSPLHF. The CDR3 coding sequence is TGTGCCAGTAGTATAGCAACGGATTCACCCCTCCACTTT.